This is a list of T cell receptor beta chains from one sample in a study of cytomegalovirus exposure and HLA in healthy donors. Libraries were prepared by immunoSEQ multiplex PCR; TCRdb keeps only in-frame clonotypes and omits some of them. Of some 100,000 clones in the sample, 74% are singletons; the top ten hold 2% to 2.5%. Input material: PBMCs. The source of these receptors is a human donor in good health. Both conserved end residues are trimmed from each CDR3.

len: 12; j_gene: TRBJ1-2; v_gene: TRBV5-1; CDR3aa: ASSLAPRGLGYT
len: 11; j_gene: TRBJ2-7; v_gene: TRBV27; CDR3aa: ASSSGLEYEQY
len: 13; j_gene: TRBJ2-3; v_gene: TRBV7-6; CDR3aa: ASSLSGGGSDTQY
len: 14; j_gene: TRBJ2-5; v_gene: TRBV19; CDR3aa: ASSILSGSGSETQY
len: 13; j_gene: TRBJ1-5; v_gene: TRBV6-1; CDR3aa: ASSGIRGNNQPQH
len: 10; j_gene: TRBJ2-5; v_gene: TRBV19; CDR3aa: ASSIGTQTQY
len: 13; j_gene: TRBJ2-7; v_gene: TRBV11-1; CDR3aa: ASSLLGGLLYEQY
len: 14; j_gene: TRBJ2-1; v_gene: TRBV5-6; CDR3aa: ASSLRRRGAWNEQF
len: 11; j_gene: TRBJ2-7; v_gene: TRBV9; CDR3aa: ASSVDGAYEQY
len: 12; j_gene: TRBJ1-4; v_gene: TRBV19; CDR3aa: ASSHLGQNEKLF
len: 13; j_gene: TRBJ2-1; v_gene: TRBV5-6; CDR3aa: ASSLGGGRYNEQF
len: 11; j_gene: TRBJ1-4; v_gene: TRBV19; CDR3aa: ASNSGAREKLF
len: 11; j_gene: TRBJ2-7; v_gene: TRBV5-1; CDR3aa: ASSLNAGYEQY
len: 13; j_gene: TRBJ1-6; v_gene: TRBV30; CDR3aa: AWSTQGAGNSPLH
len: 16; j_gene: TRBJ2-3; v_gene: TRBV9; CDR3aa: ASSFAMGGTSISDTQY